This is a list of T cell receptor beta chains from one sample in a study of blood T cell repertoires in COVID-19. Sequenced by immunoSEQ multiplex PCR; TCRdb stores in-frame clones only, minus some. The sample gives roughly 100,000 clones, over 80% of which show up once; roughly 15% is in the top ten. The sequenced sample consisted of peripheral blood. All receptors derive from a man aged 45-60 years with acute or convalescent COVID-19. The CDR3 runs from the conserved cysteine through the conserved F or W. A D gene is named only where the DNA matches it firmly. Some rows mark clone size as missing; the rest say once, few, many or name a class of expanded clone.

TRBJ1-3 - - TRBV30 CAQQDSGNTIYF TGTGCCCAACAGGACTCTGGAAACACCATATATTTT
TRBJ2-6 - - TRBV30 CAWSVGLSGANVLTF TGTGCCTGGAGTGTAGGACTCTCTGGGGCCAACGTCCTGACTTTC
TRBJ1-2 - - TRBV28 CASSPPGDYGYTF TGTGCCAGCAGTCCCCCAGGGGACTATGGCTACACCTTC
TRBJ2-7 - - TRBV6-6 CASSYSASLISYEQYF TGTGCCAGCAGTTACTCCGCTAGCCTGATCTCCTACGAGCAGTACTTC
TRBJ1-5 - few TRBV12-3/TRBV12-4 CASNYGGGQPQHF TGTGCCAGCAATTACGGGGGGGGTCAGCCCCAGCATTTT
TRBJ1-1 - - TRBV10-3 CAISKKQGLGTEAFF TGTGCCATCAGCAAGAAACAGGGTTTAGGCACTGAAGCTTTCTTT
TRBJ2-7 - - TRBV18 CASSPREYEQYF TGTGCCAGCTCACCAAGGGAGTACGAGCAGTACTTC
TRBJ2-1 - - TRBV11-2 CASTRDIYNEQFF TGTGCCAGCACCAGGGACATATACAATGAGCAGTTCTTC
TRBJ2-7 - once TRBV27 CASSSPGHGSSYEQYF TGTGCCAGCAGTTCCCCGGGACACGGTAGCTCCTACGAGCAGTACTTC
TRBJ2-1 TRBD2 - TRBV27 CASSLSRTSGTLTNEQFF TGTGCCAGCAGTTTATCGCGAACTAGCGGGACCTTGACCAATGAGCAGTTCTTC
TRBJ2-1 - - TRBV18 CASSLAGMSYNEQFF TGTGCCAGCTCTCTTGCGGGAATGTCCTACAATGAGCAGTTCTTC
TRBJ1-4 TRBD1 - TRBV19 CASSIGTGRAEKLFF TGTGCCAGTAGTATTGGGACAGGGCGAGCTGAAAAACTGTTTTTT
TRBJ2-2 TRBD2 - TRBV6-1 CASSERVERERSGELFF TGTGCCAGCAGTGAAAGGGTAGAGCGGGAGAGATCCGGGGAGCTGTTTTTT
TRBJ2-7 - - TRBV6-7 CASSYSNRGWSSYEQYF TGTGCCAGCAGTTACTCGAACCGCGGGTGGAGCTCCTACGAGCAGTACTTC
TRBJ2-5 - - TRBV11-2 CASSSIRGWETQYF TGTGCCAGCAGCTCCATAAGGGGTTGGGAGACCCAGTACTTC
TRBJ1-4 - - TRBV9 CASSVDGTPNEKLFF TGTGCCAGCAGCGTAGATGGGACACCGAATGAAAAACTGTTTTTT
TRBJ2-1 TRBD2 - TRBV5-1 CASSLRGERHEQFF TGCGCCAGCAGCTTGCGGGGGGAAAGGCATGAGCAGTTCTTC
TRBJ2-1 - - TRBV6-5 CASSRSYNEQFF TGTGCCAGCAGTCGGAGTTACAATGAGCAGTTCTTC
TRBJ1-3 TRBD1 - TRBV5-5 CASSLAPGQGDTIYF TGTGCCAGCAGCTTGGCGCCGGGACAGGGGGACACCATATATTTT
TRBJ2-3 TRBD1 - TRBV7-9 CASSLQGSATDTQYF TGTGCCAGCAGCCTACAGGGGTCGGCAACAGATACGCAGTATTTT
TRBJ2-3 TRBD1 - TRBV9 CASSVGTGAITDTQYF TGTGCCAGCAGCGTGGGGACAGGGGCTATCACAGATACGCAGTATTTT
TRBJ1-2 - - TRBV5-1 CASSLADLSDGYTF TGCGCCAGCAGCTTGGCGGACTTATCGGACGGCTACACCTTC
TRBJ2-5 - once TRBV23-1 CASSQPGGQETQYF TGCGCCAGCAGTCAACCAGGTGGGCAAGAGACCCAGTACTTC
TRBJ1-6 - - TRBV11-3 CASSLVGQANSPLHF TGTGCCAGCAGCTTAGTCGGCCAGGCGAATTCACCCCTCCACTTT
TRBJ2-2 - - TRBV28 CASSFASANTGELFF TGTGCCAGCAGTTTCGCTAGTGCGAACACCGGGGAGCTGTTTTTT
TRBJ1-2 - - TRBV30 CATPQSLGYTF TGTGCTACCCCCCAGTCTTTGGGCTACACCTTC
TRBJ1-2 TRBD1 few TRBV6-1 CASSERQTGSGGYTF TGTGCCAGCAGTGAAAGGCAGACAGGGAGCGGTGGCTACACCTTC
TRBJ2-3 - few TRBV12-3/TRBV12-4 CASSLVATDTQYF TGTGCCAGCAGTCTAGTAGCCACAGATACGCAGTATTTT
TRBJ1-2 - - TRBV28 CASRAGAYGYTF TGTGCCAGCAGGGCGGGGGCCTATGGCTACACCTTC
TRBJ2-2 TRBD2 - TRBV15 CATSRDASTSSFAGELFF TGTGCCACCAGCAGAGATGCCTCGACTAGCAGCTTCGCCGGGGAGCTGTTTTTT
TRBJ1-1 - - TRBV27 CASRRGTEAFF TGTGCCAGCAGGCGGGGGACTGAAGCTTTCTTT
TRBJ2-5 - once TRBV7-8 CASSRRGTETQYF TGTGCCAGCAGCCGCAGGGGAACTGAGACCCAGTACTTC
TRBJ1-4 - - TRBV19 CASSNRDWSEKLFF TGTGCCAGTAGTAACCGGGACTGGAGTGAAAAACTGTTTTTT
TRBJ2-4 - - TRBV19 CASSIGQGKNIQYF TGTGCCAGTAGTATCGGTCAGGGCAAAAACATTCAGTACTTC
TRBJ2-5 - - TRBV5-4 CASSLGARLEETQYF TGTGCCAGCAGCTTGGGGGCGAGACTAGAAGAGACCCAGTACTTC
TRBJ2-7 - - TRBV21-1 CASSKTVGGPGEQYF TGTGCCAGCAGCAAAACTGTGGGAGGGCCGGGGGAGCAGTACTTC
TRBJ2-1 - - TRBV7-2 CASSLTGLNSNEQFF TGTGCCAGCAGCTTAACGGGACTGAACTCCAATGAGCAGTTCTTC
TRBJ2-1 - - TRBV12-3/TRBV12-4 CASIREGPGGQFF TGTGCCAGCATCCGAGAGGGCCCCGGGGGGCAGTTCTTC
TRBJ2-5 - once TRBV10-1 CASSHTGQETQYF TGCGCCAGCAGCCACACAGGCCAAGAGACCCAGTACTTC
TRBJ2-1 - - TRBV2 CASSESSYNEQFF TGTGCCAGCAGCGAGAGCTCCTACAATGAGCAGTTCTTC
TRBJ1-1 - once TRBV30 CAWSGQTTEAFF TGTGCCTGGAGTGGACAGACCACTGAAGCTTTCTTT
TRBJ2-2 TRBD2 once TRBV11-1 CASSSLTSGRDGELFF TGTGCCAGCAGCTCCCTTACTAGCGGGAGGGACGGGGAGCTGTTTTTT
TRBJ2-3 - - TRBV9 CASSVGGPAGVGTDTQYF TGTGCCAGCAGCGTCGGGGGCCCCGCGGGAGTGGGCACAGATACGCAGTATTTT
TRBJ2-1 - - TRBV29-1 CSVGTPNYNEQFF TGCAGCGTGGGGACTCCTAATTACAATGAGCAGTTCTTC
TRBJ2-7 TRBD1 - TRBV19 CASSLQGASYEQYF TGTGCCAGTAGTTTGCAGGGGGCTTCCTACGAGCAGTACTTC
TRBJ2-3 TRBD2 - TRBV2 CASKGSGRAADTQYF TGTGCCAGCAAGGGTAGCGGGAGGGCCGCGGATACGCAGTATTTT
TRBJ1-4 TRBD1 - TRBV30 CAWSRGDSPNEKLFF TGTGCCTGGAGTCGAGGGGACAGCCCTAATGAAAAACTGTTTTTT
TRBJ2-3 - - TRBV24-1 CATEQGMQYF TGTGCCACCGAACAGGGTATGCAGTATTTT
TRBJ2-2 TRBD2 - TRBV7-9 CASSSSGRATGELFF TGTGCCAGCAGCAGTAGCGGGAGGGCCACCGGGGAGCTGTTTTTT
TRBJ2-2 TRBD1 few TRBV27 CASSSLGTGVNTGELFF TGTGCCAGCAGTTCGCTCGGGACAGGGGTAAACACCGGGGAGCTGTTTTTT
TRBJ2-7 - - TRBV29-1 CSAYDSPEQYF TGCAGCGCCTATGATTCTCCGGAGCAGTACTTC
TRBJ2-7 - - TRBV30 CAWSVRRASPLSYEQYF TGTGCCTGGAGTGTACGACGGGCTAGCCCCCTTTCCTACGAGCAGTACTTC
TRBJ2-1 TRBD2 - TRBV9 CASSWGLAGAKYNEQFF TGTGCCAGCAGCTGGGGACTAGCGGGAGCTAAGTACAATGAGCAGTTCTTC